These 6 T cell receptor beta chains were all obtained from the same sample, sequenced in a study of response to subunit inactivated influenza vaccine (dated by TCRdb to the late 2010s). Receptors were amplified or captured by RT-PCR. Sequenced on an Illumina HiSeq 2500. In-frame beta chains were kept once TCRdb had trimmed the public reads at Q25 with fastp and called clones with MiXCR. All rows with the same CDR3 protein become a single entry with the most common DNA and genes. This sample lists around 750,000 distinct CDR3 sequences; 21% were detected once. Of the sample, about a tenth is held by the ten largest clones. The source material was PBMCs from blood, sampled roughly 5 days after vaccination. These receptors all stem from a man in his fifties or sixties who received an inactivated influenza vaccine. Donor details come from another sample of the same person, matched by shared clones.

The chain joins TRBV20-1 to TRBJ2-1, with 7 bases fitting TRBD2. Germline V gene lookup returns CDR1 DFQATT and CDR2 SNEGSKA (reference sequence). V lost 4 bases and J lost 5; bases outside the gene matches: 17. This CDR3 is 17 amino acids long. The CDR3 sequence is CSATKPSGTNNHNEQFF. For the CDR3, the DNA is TGCAGTGCTACGAAACCCTCCGGGACTAACAACCACAATGAGCAGTTCTTC.

For this clonotype: Because the CDR3 is missing its conserved closing phenylalanine or tryptophan, this is likely a read error. The chain uses TRBV5-1 and TRBJ2-7; 8 nucleotides align to TRBD2. Germline CDR1 SGHRS, CDR2 YFSETQ. With V trimmed by 4 bases and J by 2 bases, 5 bases remained unmatched. The CDR3 is 14 amino acids. CDR3 sequence: CASSRAGVPYEQYL. CDR3 nucleotide sequence: TGCGCCAGCAGCCGAGCGGGAGTCCCCTACGAGCAGTACTTA.

This clonotype was observed a handful of times. As DNA, the CDR3 is TGTGCCAGCAGCTTAGAGACAGGGGTCAATGAGCAGTTCTTC. As protein: CASSLETGVNEQFF. V and J are TRBV7-9 and TRBJ2-1, with 8 bases identical to TRBD1. The CDR3 spans 14 residues. From germline, CDR1 is SEHNR and CDR2 FQNEAQ (reference sequence). V lost 1 base, J lost 6 bases, and 2 bases stayed unmatched. The full variable domain, completed using reference TRBV7-9 and TRBJ2-1, is DTGVSQNPRHKITKRGQNVTFRCDPISEHNRLYWYRQTLGQGPEFLTYFQNEAQLEKSRLLSDRFSAERPKGSFSTLEIQRTEQGDSAMYLCASSLETGVNEQFFGPGTRLTVL.

V is TRBV20-1 and J is TRBJ1-2; the D gene is possibly TRBD1 (6 bases). Germline CDR1 reads DFQATT; CDR2 reads SNEGSKA (reference sequence). This CDR3 has 14 amino acids. V was trimmed by 4 bases and J by 2 bases, leaving 14 bases between them. CDR3 loop: CSATAGASNYGYTF. In DNA form, the CDR3 reads TGCAGTGCTACCGCAGGGGCTTCAAACTATGGCTACACCTTC.

Only a few counts were recorded for this clonotype. The V and J genes are TRBV6-1 and TRBJ2-1, with 7 bases fitting TRBD2. Looked up from germline, CDR1 is MNHNS and CDR2 is SASEGT. V trimming: 5 bases; J trimming: 8 bases; junction bases outside the gene matches: 12. The CDR3 covers 15 residues. In DNA, the CDR3 is TGTGCCAGCAGTCCCTATGGACTAGGCTCATATGAGCAGTTCTTC. As protein: CASSPYGLGSYEQFF.

This rearrangement joins TRBV15 to TRBJ1-1; possibly TRBD1 for D (6 bases). The CDR3 sequence is 14 residues long. Trimming took 1 base from V and 5 from J, leaving 11 bases between them. CDR1 LNHNV and CDR2 YYDKDF come from the germline V gene (reference sequence). CDR3 sequence reads: CATSRGSGVTEAFF. The DNA for the CDR3 is TGTGCCACCAGCAGAGGCTCAGGGGTTACTGAAGCTTTCTTT.